This T cell receptor (beta chain) was observed in a study of shared clonotypes between healthy human individuals. The assay was carried out at the deep level. The protocol was immunoSEQ multiplex PCR, while the TCRdb copy is restricted to in-frame clones and leaves out a portion. The sample shows fewer than 650,000 clones, around 78% of them seen only once. This CDR3 is built from 15 residues. CDR1 SGHTA and CDR2 FQGTGA come from the germline V gene. With 6 bases removed from V and 6 bases from J, the gap between germline ends came to 17 bases. This TCR was sampled from a woman in her thirties or forties in good health. Some clones in this sample may be carry-over from other donors' samples. The rearrangement joins TRBV7-3 to TRBJ2-2, with D perhaps assigned TRBD1 or TRBD2 (5 bases each). The sequenced sample consisted of PBMCs. The chain's CDR3 is CASSLNQGSAGELFF. The CDR3 nucleotides are TGTGCCAGCAGTCTCAACCAGGGTAGCGCCGGGGAGCTGTTTTTT.